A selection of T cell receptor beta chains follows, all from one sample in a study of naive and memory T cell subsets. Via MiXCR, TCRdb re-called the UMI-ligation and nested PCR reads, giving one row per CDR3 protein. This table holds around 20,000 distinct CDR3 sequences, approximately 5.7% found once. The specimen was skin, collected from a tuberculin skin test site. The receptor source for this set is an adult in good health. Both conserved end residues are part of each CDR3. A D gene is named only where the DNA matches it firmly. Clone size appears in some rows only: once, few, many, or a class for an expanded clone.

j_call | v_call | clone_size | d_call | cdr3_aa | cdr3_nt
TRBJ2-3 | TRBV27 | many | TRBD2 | CASSRTGLAGGPDTQYF | TGTGCCAGCAGTAGGACCGGGCTAGCGGGAGGACCAGATACGCAGTATTTT
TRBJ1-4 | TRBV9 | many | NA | CASSTHGGGGNEKLFF | TGTGCCAGCAGCACCCACGGAGGAGGGGGTAATGAAAAACTGTTTTTT
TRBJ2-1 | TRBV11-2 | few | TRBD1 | CASSLGTGNYNEQFF | TGTGCCAGCAGCTTAGGGACAGGGAACTACAATGAGCAGTTCTTC
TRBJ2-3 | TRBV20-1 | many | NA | CSARELGGQSRDTDTQYF | TGCAGTGCTAGAGAGTTGGGAGGACAGTCTCGTGACACAGATACGCAGTATTTT
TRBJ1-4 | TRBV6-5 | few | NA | CASSPKYATNEKLFF | TGTGCCAGCAGCCCTAAATATGCAACTAATGAAAAACTGTTTTTT
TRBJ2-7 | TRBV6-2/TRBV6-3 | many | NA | CASRSQGKGTYEQYF | TGTGCCAGCAGGTCCCAGGGGAAAGGGACCTACGAGCAGTACTTC
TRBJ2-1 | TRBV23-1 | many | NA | CASSQLYRDTNNEQFF | TGCGCCAGCAGTCAACTTTACCGGGACACCAACAATGAGCAGTTCTTC
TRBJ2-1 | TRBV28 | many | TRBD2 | CASRLVAGVGEQFF | TGTGCCAGCCGATTGGTAGCGGGAGTCGGTGAGCAGTTCTTC
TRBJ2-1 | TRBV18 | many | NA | CASSGSDVQFF | TGTGCCAGCTCGGGGTCGGATGTGCAGTTCTTC
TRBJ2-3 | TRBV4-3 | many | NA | CASSQAGGDTQYF | TGCGCCAGCAGCCAAGCCGGAGGAGATACGCAGTATTTT
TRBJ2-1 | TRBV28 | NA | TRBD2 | CASSSGTSGKNEGFF | TGTGCCAGCAGTTCCGGGACTAGCGGGAAGAATGAGGGGTTCTTC
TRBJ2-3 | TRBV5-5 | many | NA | CASSLVGRTTQYF | TGTGCCAGCAGCTTGGTGGGAAGGACTACGCAGTATTTT
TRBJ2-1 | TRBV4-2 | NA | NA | CASSQDNSEQFF | TGTGCCAGCAGCCAAGATAACAGTGAGCAGTTCTTC
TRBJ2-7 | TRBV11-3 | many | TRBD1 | CASSLMTPGQAYEQYF | TGTGCCAGCAGCTTAATGACCCCGGGACAGGCCTACGAGCAGTACTTC
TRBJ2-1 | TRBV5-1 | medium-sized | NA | CASSLGAGEYNEQFF | TGCGCCAGCAGCTTAGGGGCAGGAGAATACAATGAGCAGTTCTTC
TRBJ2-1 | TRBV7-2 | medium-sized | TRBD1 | CASSHRGVEQFF | TGTGCCAGCAGCCACAGGGGAGTTGAGCAGTTCTTC
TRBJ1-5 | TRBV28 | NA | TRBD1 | CASKQGAVDQPQHF | TGTGCCAGCAAGCAGGGGGCTGTCGATCAGCCCCAGCATTTT
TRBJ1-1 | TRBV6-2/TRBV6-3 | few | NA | CASSQSRQAPNTEAFF | TGTGCCAGCAGCCAGAGTCGACAGGCCCCGAACACTGAAGCTTTCTTT
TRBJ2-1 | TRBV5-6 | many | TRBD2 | CASSFAPWASGVNNEQFF | TGTGCCAGCAGCTTCGCGCCGTGGGCTAGCGGGGTAAACAATGAGCAGTTCTTC
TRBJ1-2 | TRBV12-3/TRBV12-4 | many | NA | CASSFGRNYGYTF | TGTGCCAGCAGTTTCGGCAGGAACTATGGCTACACCTTC
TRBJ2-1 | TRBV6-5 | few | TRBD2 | CASSYSSGAYNEQFF | TGTGCCAGCAGTTACTCCAGCGGGGCCTACAATGAGCAGTTCTTC
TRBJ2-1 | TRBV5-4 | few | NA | CASSLRGTFNEQFF | TGTGCCAGCAGCTTGAGGGGGACTTTCAATGAGCAGTTCTTC
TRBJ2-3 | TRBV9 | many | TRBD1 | CASSSRTGETDTQYF | TGTGCCAGCAGCTCACGGACAGGGGAGACAGATACGCAGTATTTT
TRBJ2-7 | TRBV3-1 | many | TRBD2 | CASSLIGTRGTYEQYF | TGTGCCAGCAGCCTGATCGGGACTAGGGGGACCTACGAGCAGTACTTC
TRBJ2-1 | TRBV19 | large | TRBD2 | CASSIELADPRPYNEQFF | TGTGCCAGTAGTATTGAACTAGCGGACCCACGCCCCTACAATGAGCAGTTCTTC
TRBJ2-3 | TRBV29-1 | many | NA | CSHNSDTQYF | TGCAGCCATAACTCAGATACGCAGTATTTT
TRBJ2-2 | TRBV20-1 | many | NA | CSLQGTGELFF | TGCAGCCTGCAGGGGACCGGGGAGCTGTTTTTT
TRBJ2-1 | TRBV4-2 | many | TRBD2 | CASSQDVGLAGVDEQFF | TGTGCCAGCAGCCAAGATGTCGGGCTAGCGGGAGTGGATGAGCAGTTCTTC
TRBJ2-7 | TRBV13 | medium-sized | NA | CASSLGNEQYF | TGTGCCAGCAGCTTAGGCAACGAGCAGTACTTC
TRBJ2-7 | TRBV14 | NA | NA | CASSPWTVSTYEQYF | TGTGCCAGCAGCCCGTGGACAGTTTCCACCTACGAGCAGTACTTC
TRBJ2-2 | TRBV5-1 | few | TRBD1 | CASSLTGGADTGELFF | TGCGCCAGCAGCTTGACAGGGGGCGCGGACACCGGGGAGCTGTTTTTT
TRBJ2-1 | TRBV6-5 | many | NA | CASSPSGRSSYNEQFF | TGTGCCAGCAGCCCCTCGGGGCGGAGCTCCTACAATGAGCAGTTCTTC
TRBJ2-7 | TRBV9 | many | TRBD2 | CASSVDRTSGRMGEQYF | TGTGCCAGCAGCGTCGATAGGACTAGCGGTAGGATGGGCGAGCAGTACTTC
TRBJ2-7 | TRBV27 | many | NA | CASSFQGSSYEQYF | TGTGCCAGCAGTTTTCAGGGGAGCTCCTACGAGCAGTACTTC
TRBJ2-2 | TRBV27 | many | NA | CASSSRTLSTGELFF | TGTGCCAGCAGTTCTAGAACGTTATCAACCGGGGAGCTGTTTTTT
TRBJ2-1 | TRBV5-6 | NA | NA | CASSLLAARSYNEQFF | TGTGCCAGCAGCTTGCTGGCGGCCCGCTCCTACAATGAGCAGTTCTTC
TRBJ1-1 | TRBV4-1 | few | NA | CASSLVERVGFNTEAFF | TGCGCCAGCAGCCTAGTCGAACGGGTGGGTTTCAACACTGAAGCTTTCTTT
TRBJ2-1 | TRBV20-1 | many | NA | CSARDAAGGWNEQFF | TGCAGTGCTAGAGATGCAGCGGGCGGCTGGAATGAGCAGTTCTTC
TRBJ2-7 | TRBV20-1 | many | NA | CSARDPDRRYEQYF | TGCAGTGCTAGAGACCCCGACAGACGCTACGAGCAGTACTTC
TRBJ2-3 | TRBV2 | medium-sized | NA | CASSEVPRGVGDTQYF | TGTGCCAGCTCCGAGGTTCCCAGGGGGGTCGGAGATACGCAGTATTTT